The 16 T cell receptor beta chains below were found in one sample sequenced in a study of blood T cell repertoires in COVID-19. Measured with immunoSEQ multiplex PCR; TCRdb has only the in-frame clones, and not every one. The top ten clones hold around 9.3% of a sample with 210,000 or so clones, roughly 80% of them seen once. The specimen sequenced was peripheral blood. These receptors were taken from a woman of 80 years or more with acute or convalescent COVID-19.

This clone came up once. The V and J genes are TRBV7-9 and TRBJ2-6; 12 nucleotides agree with TRBD1. With 3 bases clipped from V and 10 bases from J, the junction kept 7 bases outside the gene matches. This CDR3 has 16 amino acids. Germline V gives CDR1 SEHNR, CDR2 FQNEAQ (reference sequence). The CDR3 nucleotides read TGTGCCAGCAGCTTCCAGGGACAGGGGGCTGGTAACGTCCTGACTTTC. Protein sequence: CASSFQGQGAGNVLTF.

The gene calls are TRBV5-8 and TRBJ2-1; 7 nucleotides line up with TRBD1. The CDR3 has 15 amino acids. V lost 0 bases, J lost 4 bases, and 4 bases stayed unmatched. CDR1 and CDR2 (germline): SGHTS, YDEGEE. The DNA of the CDR3 is TGTGCCAGCAGCTTGGCGGGACAGTCATACAATGAGCAGTTCTTC. Its protein product is CASSLAGQSYNEQFF.

This clone has a handful of counts. The chain carries TRBV18 and TRBJ2-7; tentative D call: TRBD2 (5 bases). The CDR3 extends over 15 amino acids. The V gene's germline CDR1 is KGHSH and CDR2 LQKENI. V was cut by 0 bases and J by 2 bases, with 11 bases left in between. CDR3 protein: CASSPPASPAYEQYF. The CDR3 DNA follows: TGTGCCAGCTCACCACCGGCTAGCCCAGCCTACGAGCAGTACTTC.

The V gene is TRBV27, the J gene TRBJ1-1, with D hard to call. Per the germline V gene, CDR1 is MNHEY and CDR2 is SMNVEV (reference sequence). The CDR3 spans 15 residues. V was cut by 6 bases and J by 0 bases, with 14 bases left in between. The CDR3, as DNA: TGTGCCAGCAGCTACAGCTTAACCATGAACACTGAAGCTTTCTTT. Protein: CASSYSLTMNTEAFF.

In DNA form, the CDR3 reads TGTGCCAGCAGGGGCGGGACAGGCTTGCCCCAGCAGTTCTTC. Its translation: CASRGGTGLPQQFF. The chain recombines TRBV5-8 with TRBJ2-1; 8 positions match TRBD1. This CDR3 contains 14 residues. The germline V gene encodes CDR1 SGHTS and CDR2 YDEGEE. V lost 5 bases to trimming and J lost 11 bases; unmatched junction nucleotides: 12.

In its sample, this clone was seen once. The rearrangement uses TRBV18 and TRBJ1-1; tentative D call: TRBD1 (6 bases). Germline CDR1 is KGHSH and CDR2 is LQKENI. The CDR3 extends over 14 amino acids. V gave up 1 base and J gave up 4 bases, with 10 bases separating them. The chain's CDR3 is CASSPQGEGTEAFF. For the CDR3, the DNA is TGTGCCAGCTCACCACAGGGGGAGGGCACTGAAGCTTTCTTT.

The gene calls are TRBV2 and TRBJ1-5, with a tentative D call TRBD1 (5 bases). Germline V lookup: CDR1 SNHLY, CDR2 FYNNEI. The CDR3 runs to 15 residues. The V gene lost 3 bases and the J gene lost 0 bases, with 9 bases spanning the gap. Here the CDR3 reads CASSDRANSNQPQHF. In nucleotides, the CDR3 is TGTGCCAGCAGTGACAGGGCGAATAGCAATCAGCCCCAGCATTTT.

The rearrangement uses TRBV5-1 and TRBJ2-7; a weak D match, TRBD1 (7 bases). This CDR3 region has 15 residues. Trimming cost V 6 bases and J 3 bases, with 19 bases left between them. From germline, CDR1 is SGHRS and CDR2 YFSETQ. This chain's CDR3 is CASIGWAGGNYEQYF. CDR3 coding DNA: TGCGCCAGCATCGGGTGGGCAGGGGGGAACTACGAGCAGTACTTC.

The chain combines TRBV5-1 with TRBJ2-3; tentative D call: TRBD1 (5 bases). Deletions cut 4 bases from V and 5 bases from J, with 11 bases between. Germline values: CDR1 SGHRS, CDR2 YFSETQ. The length of the CDR3 is 13 residues. The CDR3 sequence is CASSQGFLDTQYF. As DNA, the CDR3 is TGCGCCAGCAGCCAGGGATTTCTAGATACGCAGTATTTT.

The chain employs TRBV5-1 and TRBJ2-5, with a tentative D call TRBD2 (5 bases). The CDR3 spans 12 residues. V shed 3 bases and J shed 5 bases, with 8 bases lying between them. The germline V gene has CDR1 SGHRS and CDR2 YFSETQ. Written as DNA, the CDR3 is TGCGCCAGCAGCTCCGGCGGGGAGACCCAGTACTTC. This gives the protein CASSSGGETQYF. Full variable domain (missing parts from reference TRBV5-1 and TRBJ2-5): KAGVTQTPRYLIKTRGQQVTLSCSPISGHRSVSWYQQTPGQGLQFLFEYFSETQRNKGNFPGRFSGRQFSNSRSEMNVSTLELGDSALYLCASSSGGETQYFGPGTRLLVL.

This chain links TRBV15 with TRBJ2-7; the D gene is possibly TRBD1 (5 bases). Germline V lookup: CDR1 LNHNV, CDR2 YYDKDF (reference sequence). V was pared by 0 bases and J by 10 bases, with 19 bases between. This CDR3 has 15 residues. CDR3 residues: CATSRDNIGRTTQYF. CDR3 bases: TGTGCCACCAGCAGAGATAACATAGGCAGGACAACACAGTACTTC.

This chain uses TRBV5-1 with TRBJ1-3, with 7 bases that match TRBD1. The CDR3 length is 16 residues. Trimming took 2 bases from V and 2 from J; bases not matched to a gene: 7. CDR1 is SGHRS and CDR2 is YFSETQ in the germline V gene. CDR3 region: CASSLVTGVPGNTIYF. The CDR3 coding sequence is TGCGCCAGCAGCTTAGTTACAGGGGTACCTGGAAACACCATATATTTT.

This chain links TRBV28 with TRBJ2-7; D gene ambiguous. The CDR3 runs 13 residues. V was pared by 6 bases and J by 5 bases, with 14 bases between. Germline values: CDR1 MDHEN, CDR2 SYDVKM. The CDR3 protein is CASRAPSTHEQYF. The CDR3 region has the DNA TGTGCCAGCAGAGCACCGAGCACCCACGAGCAGTACTTC.

This sequence joins TRBV11-1 and TRBJ2-1; 9 nucleotides agree with TRBD1. The CDR3 spans 15 residues. Losses at the gene ends were 1 base for V and 7 bases for J; bases not matched to a gene: 5. The germline V gene encodes CDR1 SGHAT and CDR2 FQDESV (reference sequence). CDR3: CASSLVQGAMNEQFF. The CDR3 bases are TGTGCCAGCAGCTTAGTACAGGGGGCCATGAATGAGCAGTTCTTC.

This clone showed up just a few times. This CDR3 reads CASSQSEIEQYF. CDR3 nucleotides: TGTGCCAGCAGCCAGTCGGAGATCGAGCAGTACTTC. The chain joins TRBV3-1 (or the pseudogene TRBV3-2) to TRBJ2-7; D unresolved. The CDR3 contains 12 residues. Germline V lookup: CDR1 LGHDT, CDR2 YNNKEL (reference sequence). Trimming cost V 3 bases and J 6 bases, with 9 bases left between them.

This rearrangement joins TRBV28 to TRBJ1-5, with D possibly TRBD1 on 6 matching bases. Germline CDR1 is MDHEN and CDR2 is SYDVKM. The CDR3 has 15 residues. The V gene lost 4 bases and the J gene lost 3 bases, with 13 bases spanning the gap. CDR3 bases: TGTGCCAGCAGTTGGGGGGGGCAGTCCAATCAGCCCCAGCATTTT. It encodes CASSWGGQSNQPQHF. Based on the CDR3 plus reference TRBV28 and TRBJ1-5, the full variable domain is DVKVTQSSRYLVKRTGEKVFLECVQDMDHENMFWYRQDPGLGLRLIYFSYDVKMKEKGDIPEGYSVSREKKERFSLILESASTNQTSMYLCASSWGGQSNQPQHFGDGTRLSIL.